This TCR beta chain was observed in a study of cytomegalovirus exposure and HLA in healthy donors. Trimming took off 0 bases at V and 5 bases at J, with 5 bases between the two ends. The CDR3 loop spans 12 amino acids. From germline, CDR1 is PRHDT and CDR2 FYEKMQ (reference sequence). Assay: immunoSEQ multiplex PCR; the TCRdb copy retains only in-frame clones and omits some. The table includes more than 250,000 clones, about 90% detected once. Only a few counts were recorded for this clone. The sample comprised PBMCs. The sequence came from a woman aged 25 to 39 in good health and CMV-seropositive. The chain combines TRBV13 with TRBJ2-7; D not resolved. As DNA, the CDR3 is TGTGCCAGCAGCTTAGGACAGAACGAGCAGTACTTC. It encodes CASSLGQNEQYF.